These T cell receptor beta chains were read from a single sample in a study of shared clonotypes between healthy human individuals. Some clones are missing from TCRdb's copy, which holds only in-frame ones; the method was immunoSEQ multiplex PCR. The sample lists some 1.5 million clones; about 96% were seen once. The sample was naive CD4+ T cells sorted from blood. The source of these receptors is a man aged 25-45 years in good health. The CDR3 runs from the conserved cysteine through the conserved F or W. D genes are given only for firm matches. A clone size is listed for some rows: how often the clone was seen (once, few, many), or a class if it is expanded.

j_gene: TRBJ1-1; v_gene: TRBV29-1; abundance: NA; d_gene: NA; CDR3aa: CSASWDMNTEAFF; CDR3nt: TGCAGTGCCTCGTGGGACATGAACACTGAAGCTTTCTTT
j_gene: TRBJ2-7; v_gene: TRBV15; abundance: NA; d_gene: TRBD1; CDR3aa: CATSRDLPRDSYEQYF; CDR3nt: TGTGCCACCAGCAGAGACCTACCCCGGGACAGCTACGAGCAGTACTTC
j_gene: TRBJ2-2; v_gene: TRBV5-1; abundance: NA; d_gene: NA; CDR3aa: CASSLGQSSSGELFF; CDR3nt: TGCGCCAGCAGCTTGGGGCAGTCCTCCTCTGGGGAGCTGTTTTTT
j_gene: TRBJ2-7; v_gene: TRBV5-6; abundance: NA; d_gene: TRBD2; CDR3aa: CASSLRAGVDYEQYF; CDR3nt: TGTGCCAGCAGCTTGAGGGCGGGAGTGGACTACGAGCAGTACTTC
j_gene: TRBJ2-7; v_gene: TRBV7-6; abundance: NA; d_gene: NA; CDR3aa: CASSRSESYEQYF; CDR3nt: TGTGCCAGCAGCCGTAGCGAGTCCTACGAGCAGTACTTC
j_gene: TRBJ2-7; v_gene: TRBV27; abundance: NA; d_gene: TRBD1; CDR3aa: CASRTGLSEQYF; CDR3nt: TGTGCCAGCAGGACAGGGCTGAGCGAGCAGTACTTC
j_gene: TRBJ2-7; v_gene: TRBV28; abundance: NA; d_gene: NA; CDR3aa: CASSLLLRAAYEQYF; CDR3nt: TGTGCCAGCAGTTTATTACTAAGAGCTGCCTACGAGCAGTACTTC
j_gene: TRBJ1-1; v_gene: TRBV28; abundance: NA; d_gene: NA; CDR3aa: CASSFLTQIDTEAFF; CDR3nt: TGTGCCAGCAGTTTCCTTACCCAGATCGACACTGAAGCTTTCTTT
j_gene: TRBJ2-5; v_gene: TRBV10-2; abundance: NA; d_gene: NA; CDR3aa: CASSMGGYQETQYF; CDR3nt: TGCGCCAGCAGTATGGGCGGTTACCAAGAGACCCAGTACTTC
j_gene: TRBJ2-2; v_gene: TRBV28; abundance: NA; d_gene: TRBD1; CDR3aa: CASSINRGTSGELFF; CDR3nt: TGTGCCAGCAGTATAAACAGGGGTACGTCCGGGGAGCTGTTTTTT
j_gene: TRBJ2-7; v_gene: TRBV5-1; abundance: NA; d_gene: NA; CDR3aa: CASSLGFRAADYEQYF; CDR3nt: TGCGCCAGCAGCTTGGGGTTTCGTGCAGCAGACTACGAGCAGTACTTC
j_gene: TRBJ2-7; v_gene: TRBV19; abundance: NA; d_gene: NA; CDR3aa: CASSRDANSYEQYF; CDR3nt: TGTGCCAGTAGTCGGGACGCCAACTCCTACGAGCAGTACTTC
j_gene: TRBJ2-1; v_gene: TRBV27; abundance: NA; d_gene: NA; CDR3aa: CASSSGSYNEQFF; CDR3nt: TGTGCCAGCAGTTCCGGCTCCTACAATGAGCAGTTCTTC
j_gene: TRBJ2-7; v_gene: TRBV7-9; abundance: NA; d_gene: TRBD2; CDR3aa: CASTPGGEQYF; CDR3nt: TGTGCCAGCACGCCGGGAGGGGAGCAGTACTTC
j_gene: TRBJ2-3; v_gene: TRBV18; abundance: NA; d_gene: NA; CDR3aa: CASSPVLTSYTDTQYF; CDR3nt: TGTGCCAGCTCACCCGTCCTGACTTCTTACACAGATACGCAGTATTTT
j_gene: TRBJ2-2; v_gene: TRBV29-1; abundance: NA; d_gene: TRBD2; CDR3aa: CSVDSGRGTGELFF; CDR3nt: TGCAGCGTTGATAGCGGGAGGGGCACCGGGGAGCTGTTTTTT
j_gene: TRBJ1-2; v_gene: TRBV11-2; abundance: NA; d_gene: NA; CDR3aa: CASSLVAKYYGYTF; CDR3nt: TGTGCCAGCAGCTTAGTTGCCAAATACTATGGCTACACCTTC
j_gene: TRBJ2-1; v_gene: TRBV7-8; abundance: NA; d_gene: TRBD2; CDR3aa: CASSLYLADSYNEQFF; CDR3nt: TGTGCCAGCAGCTTATACCTAGCGGACTCCTACAATGAGCAGTTCTTC
j_gene: TRBJ2-1; v_gene: TRBV5-4; abundance: NA; d_gene: NA; CDR3aa: CASSLENLLGGEQFF; CDR3nt: TGTGCCAGCAGCTTAGAGAACTTACTCGGTGGTGAGCAGTTCTTC
j_gene: TRBJ2-5; v_gene: TRBV7-2; abundance: many; d_gene: NA; CDR3aa: CASSPLQETQYF; CDR3nt: TGTGCCAGCAGCCCACTTCAAGAGACCCAGTACTTC
j_gene: TRBJ2-2; v_gene: TRBV21-1; abundance: NA; d_gene: NA; CDR3aa: CASSRIKGKGSGELFF; CDR3nt: TGTGCCAGCAGCAGAATCAAAGGGAAAGGGTCCGGGGAGCTGTTTTTT
j_gene: TRBJ2-5; v_gene: TRBV2; abundance: once; d_gene: TRBD1; CDR3aa: CASSEQQGAETQYF; CDR3nt: TGTGCCAGCAGTGAACAACAGGGGGCCGAGACCCAGTACTTC